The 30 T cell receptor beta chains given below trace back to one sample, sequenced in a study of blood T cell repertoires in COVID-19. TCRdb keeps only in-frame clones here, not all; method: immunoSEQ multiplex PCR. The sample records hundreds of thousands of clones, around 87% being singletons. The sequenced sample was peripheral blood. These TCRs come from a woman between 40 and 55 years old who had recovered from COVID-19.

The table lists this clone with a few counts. CDR3 nucleotides: TGTGCCAGCAGCCCGTCCCTATTGGGCTACACCTTC. Residues: CASSPSLLGYTF. The chain has TRBV7-9 and TRBJ1-2; D remains ambiguous. V dropped 5 bases and J dropped 8 bases, with 12 bases sitting between them. CDR3 length equals 12 residues. CDR1 is SEHNR, CDR2 FQNEAQ, per germline (reference sequence).

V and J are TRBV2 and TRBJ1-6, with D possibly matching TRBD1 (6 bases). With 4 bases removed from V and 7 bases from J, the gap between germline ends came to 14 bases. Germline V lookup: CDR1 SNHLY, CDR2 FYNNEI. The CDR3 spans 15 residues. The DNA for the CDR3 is TGTGCCAGCAGTGTATCGGGTGGGACAAATTCACCCCTCCACTTT. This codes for CASSVSGGTNSPLHF.

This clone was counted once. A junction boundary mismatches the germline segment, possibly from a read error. DNA for the CDR3: TGTGCCAGCTCTCCACAAGAACTAACAGATACGCAGTATTTT. This translates into CASSPQELTDTQYF. This chain connects TRBV18 to TRBJ2-3; unclear D gene. The CDR3 totals 14 residues. Germline lookup yields CDR1 KGHSH and CDR2 LQKENI.

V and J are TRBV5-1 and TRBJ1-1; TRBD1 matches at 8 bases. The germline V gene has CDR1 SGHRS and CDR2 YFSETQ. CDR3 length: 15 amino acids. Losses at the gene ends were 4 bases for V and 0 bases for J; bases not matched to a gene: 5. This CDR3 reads CASSRVDRVNTEAFF. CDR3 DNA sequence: TGCGCCAGCAGCCGGGTGGACAGGGTGAACACTGAAGCTTTCTTT.

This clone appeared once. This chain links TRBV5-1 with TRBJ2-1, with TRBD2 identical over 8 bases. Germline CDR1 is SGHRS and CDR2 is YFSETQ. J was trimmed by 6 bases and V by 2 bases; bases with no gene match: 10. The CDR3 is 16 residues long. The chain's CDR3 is CASSLVAGLGSNEQFF. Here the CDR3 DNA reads TGCGCCAGCAGCTTAGTAGCGGGGCTAGGCTCCAATGAGCAGTTCTTC.

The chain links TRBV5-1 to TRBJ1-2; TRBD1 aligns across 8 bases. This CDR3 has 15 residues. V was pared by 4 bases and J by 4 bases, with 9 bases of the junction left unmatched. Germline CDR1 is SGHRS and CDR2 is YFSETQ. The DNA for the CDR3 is TGCGCCAGCAGCCCCACCACTGGACAGGGCTATGGCTACACCTTC. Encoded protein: CASSPTTGQGYGYTF.

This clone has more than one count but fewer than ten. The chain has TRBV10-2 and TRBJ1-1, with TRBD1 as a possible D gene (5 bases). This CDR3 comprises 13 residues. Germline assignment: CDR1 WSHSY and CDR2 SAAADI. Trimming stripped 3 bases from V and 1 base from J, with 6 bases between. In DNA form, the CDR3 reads TGCGCCAGCAGTGACAGGGAGAACACTGAAGCTTTCTTT. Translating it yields CASSDRENTEAFF.

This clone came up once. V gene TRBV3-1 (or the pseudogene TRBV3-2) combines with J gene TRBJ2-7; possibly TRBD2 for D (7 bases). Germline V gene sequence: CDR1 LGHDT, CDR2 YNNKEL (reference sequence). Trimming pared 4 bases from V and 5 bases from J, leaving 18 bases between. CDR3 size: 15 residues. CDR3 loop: CASSPRGQGRDEQYF. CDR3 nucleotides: TGTGCCAGCAGCCCCCGCGGGCAGGGGAGGGACGAGCAGTACTTC.

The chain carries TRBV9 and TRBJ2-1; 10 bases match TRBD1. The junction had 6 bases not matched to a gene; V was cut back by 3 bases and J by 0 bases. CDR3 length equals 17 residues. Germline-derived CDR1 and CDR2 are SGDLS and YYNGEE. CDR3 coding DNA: TGTGCCAGCAGCGCCGGGACAGGGGCCAGCTCCTACAATGAGCAGTTCTTC. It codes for CASSAGTGASSYNEQFF. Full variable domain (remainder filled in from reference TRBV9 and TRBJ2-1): DSGVTQTPKHLITATGQRVTLRCSPRSGDLSVYWYQQSLDQGLQFLIQYYNGEERAKGNILERFSAQQFPDLHSELNLSSLELGDSALYFCASSAGTGASSYNEQFFGPGTRLTVL.

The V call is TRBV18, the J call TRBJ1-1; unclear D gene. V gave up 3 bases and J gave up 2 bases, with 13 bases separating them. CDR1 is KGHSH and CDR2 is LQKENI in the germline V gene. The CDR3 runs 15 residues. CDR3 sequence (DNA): TGTGCCAGCTCACCCGTAGCATTTCTTAACACTGAAGCTTTCTTT. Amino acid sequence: CASSPVAFLNTEAFF.

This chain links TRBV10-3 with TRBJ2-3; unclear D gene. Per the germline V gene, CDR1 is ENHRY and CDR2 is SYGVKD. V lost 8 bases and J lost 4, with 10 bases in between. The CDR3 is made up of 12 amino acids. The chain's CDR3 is CAIRNNSDTQYF. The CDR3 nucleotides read TGTGCCATCCGTAACAATTCAGATACGCAGTATTTT.

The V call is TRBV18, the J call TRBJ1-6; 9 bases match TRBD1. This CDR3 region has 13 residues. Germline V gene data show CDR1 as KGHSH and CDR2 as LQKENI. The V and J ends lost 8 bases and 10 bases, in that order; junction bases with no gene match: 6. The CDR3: CASAGTGFSPLHF. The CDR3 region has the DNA TGTGCCAGCGCCGGGACAGGGTTCTCACCCCTCCACTTT.

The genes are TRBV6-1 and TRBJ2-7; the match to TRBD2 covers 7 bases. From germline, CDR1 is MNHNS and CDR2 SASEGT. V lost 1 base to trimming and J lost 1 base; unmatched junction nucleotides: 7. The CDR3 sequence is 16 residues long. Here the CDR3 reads CASSEGGLAVSYEQYF. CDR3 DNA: TGTGCCAGCAGTGAAGGAGGGCTAGCGGTGTCCTACGAGCAGTACTTC.

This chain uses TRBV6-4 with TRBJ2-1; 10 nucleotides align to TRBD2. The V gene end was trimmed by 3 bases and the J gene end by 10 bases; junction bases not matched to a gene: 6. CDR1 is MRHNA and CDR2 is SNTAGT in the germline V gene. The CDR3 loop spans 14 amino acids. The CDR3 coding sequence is TGTGCCAGCAGTGAGGGGACTAGCGCGACGGAGCAGTTCTTC. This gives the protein CASSEGTSATEQFF.

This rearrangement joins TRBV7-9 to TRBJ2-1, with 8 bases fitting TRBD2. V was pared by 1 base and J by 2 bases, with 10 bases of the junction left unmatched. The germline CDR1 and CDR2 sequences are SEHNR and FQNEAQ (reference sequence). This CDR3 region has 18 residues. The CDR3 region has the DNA TGTGCCAGCAGCTTAGGCGCCCGGGGGGGACGGACCTACAATGAGCAGTTCTTC. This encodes CASSLGARGGRTYNEQFF.

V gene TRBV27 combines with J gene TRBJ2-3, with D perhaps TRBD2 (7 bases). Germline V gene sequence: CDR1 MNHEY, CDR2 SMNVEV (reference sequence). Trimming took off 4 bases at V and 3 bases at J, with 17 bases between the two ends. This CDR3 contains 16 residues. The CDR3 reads CASSSVGGGPTDTQYF. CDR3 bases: TGTGCCAGCAGTTCCGTGGGCGGGGGCCCAACAGATACGCAGTATTTT.

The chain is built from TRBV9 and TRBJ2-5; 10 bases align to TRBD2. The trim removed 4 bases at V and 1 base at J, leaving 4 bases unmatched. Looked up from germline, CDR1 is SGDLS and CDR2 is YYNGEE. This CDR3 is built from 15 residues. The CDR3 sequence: CASSTRTSGQETQYF. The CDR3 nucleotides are TGTGCCAGCAGCACACGGACTAGCGGCCAAGAGACCCAGTACTTC.

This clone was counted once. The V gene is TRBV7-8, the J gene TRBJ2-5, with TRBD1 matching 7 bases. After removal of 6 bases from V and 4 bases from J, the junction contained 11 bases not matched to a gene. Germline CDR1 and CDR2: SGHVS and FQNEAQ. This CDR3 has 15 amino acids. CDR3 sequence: CASRYTGAAGETQYF. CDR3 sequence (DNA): TGTGCCAGCAGGTATACAGGGGCCGCCGGAGAGACCCAGTACTTC.

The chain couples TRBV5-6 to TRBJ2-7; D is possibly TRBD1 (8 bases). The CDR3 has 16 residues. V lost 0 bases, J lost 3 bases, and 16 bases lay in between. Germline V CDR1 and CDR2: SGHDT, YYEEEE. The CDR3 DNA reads TGTGCCAGCAGCTTGGGACCTACAGGGGGGGACTACGAGCAGTACTTC. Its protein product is CASSLGPTGGDYEQYF. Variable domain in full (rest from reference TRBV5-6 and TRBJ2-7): DAGVTQSPTHLIKTRGQQVTLRCSPKSGHDTVSWYQQALGQGPQFIFQYYEEEERQRGNFPDRFSGHQFPNYSSELNVNALLLGDSALYLCASSLGPTGGDYEQYFGPGTRLTVT.

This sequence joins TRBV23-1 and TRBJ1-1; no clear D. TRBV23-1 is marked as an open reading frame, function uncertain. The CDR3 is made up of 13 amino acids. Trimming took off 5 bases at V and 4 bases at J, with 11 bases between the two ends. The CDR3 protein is CASSSPRGTEAFF. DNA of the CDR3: TGCGCCAGCAGTTCACCGCGAGGCACTGAAGCTTTCTTT.

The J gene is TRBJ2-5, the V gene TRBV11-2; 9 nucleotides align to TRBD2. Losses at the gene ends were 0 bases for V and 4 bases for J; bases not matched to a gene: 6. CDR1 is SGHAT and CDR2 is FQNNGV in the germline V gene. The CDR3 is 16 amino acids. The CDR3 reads CASSLDRPSGVETQYF. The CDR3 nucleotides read TGTGCCAGCAGCTTAGATCGGCCTAGCGGGGTAGAGACCCAGTACTTC. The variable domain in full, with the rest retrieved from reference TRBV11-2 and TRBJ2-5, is EAGVAQSPRYKIIEKRQSVAFWCNPISGHATLYWYQQILGQGPKLLIQFQNNGVVDDSQLPKDRFSAERLKGVDSTLKIQPAKLEDSAVYLCASSLDRPSGVETQYFGPGTRLLVL.

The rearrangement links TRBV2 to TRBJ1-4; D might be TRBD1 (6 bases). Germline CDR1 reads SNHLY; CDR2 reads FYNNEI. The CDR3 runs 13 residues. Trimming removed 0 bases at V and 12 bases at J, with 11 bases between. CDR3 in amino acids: CASSEAPDSQLFF. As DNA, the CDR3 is TGTGCCAGCAGTGAAGCCCCGGACAGTCAACTGTTTTTT.

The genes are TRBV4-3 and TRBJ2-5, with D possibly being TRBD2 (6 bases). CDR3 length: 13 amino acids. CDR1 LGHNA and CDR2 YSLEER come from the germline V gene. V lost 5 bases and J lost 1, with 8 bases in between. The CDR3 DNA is TGCGCCAGCAGCGGGACTTTCCAAGAGACCCAGTACTTC. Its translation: CASSGTFQETQYF.

As DNA, the CDR3 is TGTGCCAGCAGACGGGGGGGCACGCAGTATTTT. It encodes CASRRGGTQYF. The chain uses TRBV6-5 and TRBJ2-3, with 8 nucleotides matching TRBD2. CDR1 MNHEY and CDR2 SVGAGI come from the germline V gene. There are 11 residues in the CDR3. J gave up 9 bases and V 6 bases, and 2 bases lay outside the gene matches.

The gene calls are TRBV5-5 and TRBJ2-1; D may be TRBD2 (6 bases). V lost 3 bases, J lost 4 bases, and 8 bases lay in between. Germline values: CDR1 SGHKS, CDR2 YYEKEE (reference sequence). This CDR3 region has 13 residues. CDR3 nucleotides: TGTGCCAGCAGCTCCGGGACTTACAATGAGCAGTTCTTC. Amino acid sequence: CASSSGTYNEQFF.

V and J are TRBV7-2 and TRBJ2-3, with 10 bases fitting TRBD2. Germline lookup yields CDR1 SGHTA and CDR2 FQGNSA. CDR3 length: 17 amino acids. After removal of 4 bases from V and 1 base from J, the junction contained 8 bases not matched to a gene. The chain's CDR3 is CASSYETSGSRTDTQYF. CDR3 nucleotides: TGTGCCAGCAGCTATGAGACTAGCGGGTCCCGCACAGATACGCAGTATTTT.

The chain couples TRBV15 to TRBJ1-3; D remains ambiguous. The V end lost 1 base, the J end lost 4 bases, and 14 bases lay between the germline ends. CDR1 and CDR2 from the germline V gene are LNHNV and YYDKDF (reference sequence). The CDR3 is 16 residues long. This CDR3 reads CATSRAPHPGGNTIYF. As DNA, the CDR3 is TGTGCCACCAGCAGAGCACCCCACCCGGGAGGAAACACCATATATTTT.

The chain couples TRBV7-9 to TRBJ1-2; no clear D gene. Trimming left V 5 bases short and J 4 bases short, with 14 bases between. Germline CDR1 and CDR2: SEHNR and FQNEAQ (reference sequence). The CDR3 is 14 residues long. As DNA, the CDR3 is TGTGCCAGCAGCCAGATTACAGAAATCTATGGCTACACCTTC. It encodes CASSQITEIYGYTF.

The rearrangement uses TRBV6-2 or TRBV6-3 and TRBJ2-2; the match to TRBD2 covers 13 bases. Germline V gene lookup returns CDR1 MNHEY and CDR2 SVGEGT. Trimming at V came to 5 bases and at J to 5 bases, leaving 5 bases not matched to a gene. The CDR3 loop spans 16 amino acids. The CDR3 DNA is TGTGCCAGCAGTCGCGGACTAGCGGGGGTAACCGGGGAGCTGTTTTTT. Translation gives CASSRGLAGVTGELFF.

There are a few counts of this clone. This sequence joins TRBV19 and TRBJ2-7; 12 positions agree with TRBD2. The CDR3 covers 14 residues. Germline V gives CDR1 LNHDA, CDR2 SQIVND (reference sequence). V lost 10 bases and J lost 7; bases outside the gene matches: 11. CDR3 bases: TGTGCCACGCAACTAGCGGGGGGACCTACGGAGCAGTACTTC. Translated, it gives CATQLAGGPTEQYF.